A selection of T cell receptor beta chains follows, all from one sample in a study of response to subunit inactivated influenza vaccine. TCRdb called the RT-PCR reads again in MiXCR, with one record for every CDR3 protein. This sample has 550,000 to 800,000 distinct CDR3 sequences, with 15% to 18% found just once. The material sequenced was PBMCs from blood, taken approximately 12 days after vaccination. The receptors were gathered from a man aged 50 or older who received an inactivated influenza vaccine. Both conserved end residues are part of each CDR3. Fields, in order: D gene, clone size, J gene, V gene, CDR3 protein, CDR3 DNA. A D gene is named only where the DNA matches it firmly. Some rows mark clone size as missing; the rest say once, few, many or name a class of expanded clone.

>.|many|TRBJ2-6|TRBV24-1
CATSGPDGTSGANVLTF
TGTGCCACCAGTGGCCCGGACGGAACCTCTGGGGCCAACGTCCTGACTTTC
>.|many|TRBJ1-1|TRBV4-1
CASSQDLRYMNTEAFF
TGCGCCAGCAGCCAAGATTTGCGGTACATGAACACTGAAGCTTTCTTT
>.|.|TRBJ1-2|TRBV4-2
CASSQRLVGGETF
TGTGCCAGCAGCCAACGCCTCGTCGGGGGGGAAACCTTC
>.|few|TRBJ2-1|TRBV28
CASSLLREQFF
TGTGCCAGCAGTTTGCTTCGGGAGCAGTTCTTC
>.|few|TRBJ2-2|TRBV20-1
CSARDLRENTGELFF
TGCAGTGCTAGAGATCTTAGGGAGAACACCGGGGAGCTGTTTTTT
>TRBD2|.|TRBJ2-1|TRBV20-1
CSARVGSGAGNEQFF
TGCAGTGCTAGAGTGGGTAGCGGGGCGGGGAATGAGCAGTTCTTC
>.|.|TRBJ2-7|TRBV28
CASSLFRGPGAAYEQYF
TGTGCCAGCAGTTTATTCCGGGGACCGGGCGCAGCCTACGAGCAGTACTTC
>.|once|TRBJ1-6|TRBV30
CAWDSVEGRSPLHF
TGTGCCTGGGACTCCGTGGAGGGGCGATCACCCCTCCACTTT
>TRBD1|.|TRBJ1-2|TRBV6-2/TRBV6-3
CASSYSAGTANYYGYTF
TGTGCCAGCAGTTACTCGGCCGGGACAGCGAACTATTATGGCTACACCTTC
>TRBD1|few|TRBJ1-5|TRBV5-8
CASSLGDRMFEPQHF
TGTGCCAGCAGCTTGGGGGACAGAATGTTTGAGCCCCAGCATTTT